The 24 T cell receptor beta chains presented below share a single source sample, sequenced in a study of control samples from healthy donors and cancer patients. Libraries were prepared by immunoSEQ multiplex PCR; TCRdb keeps only in-frame clonotypes and omits some of them. The sample includes roughly 86,000 clones, 90% to 95% seen only once; the top ten take around 1.5%. The sample consisted of blood. All receptors come from a woman under 40 in good health.

This CDR3 is CASSTETAVNEQYF. The CDR3 DNA reads TGTGCCAGCTCCACCGAGACAGCAGTAAACGAGCAGTACTTC. V gene TRBV18 combines with J gene TRBJ2-7; D may be TRBD1 (5 bases). CDR1 and CDR2 from the germline V gene are KGHSH and LQKENI. V lost 6 bases and J lost 5, with 17 bases in between. The CDR3 contains 14 residues.

The V call is TRBV18, the J call TRBJ2-7; 12 positions agree with TRBD1. The CDR3 extends over 17 amino acids. Germline values: CDR1 KGHSH, CDR2 LQKENI. The V segment lost 3 bases and the J segment 7 bases; nucleotides outside the gene matches: 13. The CDR3 DNA sequence: TGTGCCAGCTCACCGAAGGGGCTGGGACAGGGGGCGCGGGAGCAGTACTTC. Translated, it gives CASSPKGLGQGAREQYF.

The chain joins TRBV14 to TRBJ1-1; 8 positions match TRBD1. Germline lookup yields CDR1 SGHDN and CDR2 FVKESK. The length of the CDR3 is 15 residues. The trim removed 5 bases at V and 0 bases at J, leaving 5 bases unmatched. The chain's CDR3 is CASSTIRGLNTEAFF. CDR3 DNA sequence: TGTGCCAGCAGCACAATCAGGGGGCTGAACACTGAAGCTTTCTTT.

The CDR3 sequence: CASSRGQSSYNEQFF. CDR3 in DNA: TGTGCCAGCAGCAGGGGACAGAGCTCCTACAATGAGCAGTTCTTC. The chain combines TRBV11-3 with TRBJ2-1, with 7 bases that match TRBD1. CDR3 length: 15 amino acids. After removal of 5 bases from V and 0 bases from J, the junction contained 4 bases not matched to a gene. The V gene's germline CDR1 is SGHNT and CDR2 YENEEA.

CDR3 loop: CASSPGQDLYGYTF. CDR3 DNA sequence: TGCGCCAGCAGCCCGGGACAGGACTTGTATGGCTACACCTTC. The chain is built from TRBV5-1 and TRBJ1-2; 8 bases fit TRBD1. Looked up from germline, CDR1 is SGHRS and CDR2 is YFSETQ. J was trimmed by 5 bases and V by 4 bases; bases with no gene match: 7. This CDR3 has 14 residues.

This clone was seen only once. This rearrangement joins TRBV10-2 to TRBJ2-5; no reliable D call. This CDR3 spans 15 amino acids. Germline loops: CDR1 WSHSY, CDR2 SAAADI. Trimming took off 5 bases at V and 2 bases at J, with 15 bases between the two ends. This chain's CDR3 is CASSNSLEQQETQYF. The CDR3 DNA follows: TGCGCCAGCAGTAATAGTCTCGAACAGCAAGAGACCCAGTACTTC.

Of note for this clone: Other DNA sequences in this sample translate to the same CDR3. This chain connects TRBV11-3 to TRBJ2-1; the D is unclear. The germline V gene has CDR1 SGHNT and CDR2 YENEEA. The CDR3 has 11 amino acids. V lost 3 bases and J 5 bases, leaving 2 bases between the germline ends. CDR3 sequence: CASSFDNEQFF. The CDR3 coding sequence is TGTGCCAGCAGCTTCGACAATGAGCAGTTCTTC.

This sequence joins TRBV5-1 and TRBJ1-4, with D perhaps matching TRBD1 (5 bases). The V and J ends lost 3 bases and 4 bases respectively, with 13 bases between them. CDR1 is SGHRS, CDR2 YFSETQ, per germline. This CDR3 has 15 amino acids. The CDR3 DNA sequence: TGCGCCAGCAGCTCTGATGGGGCTTTTAATGAAAAACTGTTTTTT. Encoded protein: CASSSDGAFNEKLFF.

The chain is built from TRBV4-1 and TRBJ2-7; 12 nucleotides line up with TRBD1. Germline V gene sequence: CDR1 MGHRA, CDR2 YSYEKL. The CDR3 extends over 15 amino acids. With 3 bases clipped from V and 3 bases from J, the junction kept 3 bases outside the gene matches. CDR3 in amino acids: CASSQGQGADYEQYF. The CDR3 nucleotides are TGCGCCAGCAGCCAGGGACAGGGGGCGGACTACGAGCAGTACTTC.

V and J are TRBV11-2 and TRBJ2-5; 8 bases are shared with TRBD2. J gave up 1 base and V 7 bases, and 11 bases lay outside the gene matches. CDR3 length: 16 residues. CDR1 is SGHAT and CDR2 is FQNNGV in the germline V gene. The CDR3 DNA reads TGTGCCAGCACCCTAAGCGGGGGCCTGCTCCAAGAGACCCAGTACTTC. Protein sequence: CASTLSGGLLQETQYF.

The V gene is TRBV25-1, the J gene TRBJ1-1; D unclear. The germline V gene has CDR1 MGHDK and CDR2 SYGVNS. Trimming stripped 2 bases from V and 4 bases from J, with 8 bases between. CDR3 length equals 13 residues. CDR3: CASSERWGTEAFF. The CDR3 bases are TGTGCCAGCAGTGAAAGGTGGGGCACTGAAGCTTTCTTT.

This chain joins TRBV5-1 and TRBJ2-1; a possible D gene is TRBD2 (5 bases). The V end was cut by 1 base, the J end by 8 bases, with 10 bases between. The CDR3 extends over 13 amino acids. Germline lookup yields CDR1 SGHRS and CDR2 YFSETQ. DNA for the CDR3: TGCGCCAGCAGCTTGTGGGAGAACTATGAGCAGTTCTTC. Protein sequence: CASSLWENYEQFF.

The chain is built from TRBV6-1 and TRBJ2-7; 8 bases match TRBD1. V dropped 0 bases and J dropped 1; count of bases not matched to a gene: 5. CDR1 is MNHNS, CDR2 SASEGT, per germline. The CDR3 contains 16 residues. In DNA, the CDR3 is TGTGCCAGCAGTGAAGCAGGAGGACAGGGTTCCTACGAGCAGTACTTC. Its protein is CASSEAGGQGSYEQYF.

This clone counts as medium-sized. The V call is TRBV10-3, the J call TRBJ2-5; 7 positions match TRBD1. The germline gives CDR1 ENHRY, CDR2 SYGVKD. Trimming cost V 6 bases and J 4 bases; bases outside gene matches: 2. CDR3 size: 12 residues. The CDR3, as DNA: TGTGCCATCAGGGGGACAGCAGAGACCCAGTACTTC. It yields the protein CAIRGTAETQYF.

The chain employs TRBV24-1 and TRBJ2-6; 12 bases map to TRBD2. Per germline, CDR1 KGHDR and CDR2 SFDVKD. The V and J ends lost 4 bases and 0 bases, in that order; junction bases with no gene match: 3. The CDR3 consists of 18 residues. The CDR3 loop is CATSDRLAGDSGANVLTF. In nucleotides, the CDR3 is TGTGCCACCAGTGACCGACTAGCGGGAGACTCTGGGGCCAACGTCCTGACTTTC.

The rearrangement joins TRBV5-1 to TRBJ1-1, with 11 bases fitting TRBD1. Germline V gene data show CDR1 as SGHRS and CDR2 as YFSETQ. J gave up 1 base and V 2 bases, and 4 bases lay outside the gene matches. The CDR3 runs to 16 residues. The CDR3 spells CASSLGQGARNTEAFF. The CDR3 DNA reads TGCGCCAGCAGCTTAGGACAGGGGGCGAGGAACACTGAAGCTTTCTTT.

This sequence joins TRBV28 and TRBJ1-4; weak D call: TRBD1 (6 bases). Trimming took 3 bases from V and 3 from J, leaving 11 bases between them. CDR1 and CDR2 from the germline V gene are MDHEN and SYDVKM. CDR3 length: 15 residues. The CDR3 DNA sequence: TGTGCCAGCAGTTTCGCAAGACAGGCTAATGAAAAACTGTTTTTT. It encodes CASSFARQANEKLFF.

Written as DNA, the CDR3 is TGTGCCAGCAGCCACCTCCTGGGGGGCTCTGGAAACACCATATATTTT. This gives the protein CASSHLLGGSGNTIYF. The chain recombines TRBV3-1 (or the pseudogene TRBV3-2) with TRBJ1-3, with D possibly TRBD1 on 5 matching bases. V was clipped by 3 bases and J by 0 bases, with 12 bases between them. In germline, CDR1 is LGHDT, CDR2 YNNKEL (reference sequence). The CDR3 contains 16 residues.

The genes are TRBV7-9 and TRBJ2-7, with unresolved D. From germline, CDR1 is SEHNR and CDR2 FQNEAQ (reference sequence). There are 12 residues in the CDR3. Trimming removed 2 bases at V and 2 bases at J, with 4 bases between. CDR3 residues: CASSLRAYEQYF. Here the CDR3 DNA reads TGTGCCAGCAGCTTACGGGCCTACGAGCAGTACTTC.

This chain joins TRBV12-3 or TRBV12-4 and TRBJ1-2; D is possibly TRBD1 (6 bases). There are 13 residues in the CDR3. V was clipped by 8 bases and J by 8 bases, with 18 bases between them. This chain's CDR3 is CASSLTGQGGYTF. CDR3 nucleotides: TGTGCCAGCTCCCTTACAGGGCAAGGAGGCTACACCTTC.

The rearrangement uses TRBV6-1 and TRBJ2-1; D remains unclear. Looked up from germline, CDR1 is MNHNS and CDR2 is SASEGT. This CDR3 spans 16 amino acids. Trimming shortened V by 2 bases and J by 0 bases, and 11 bases separated the two germline ends. The CDR3 region is CASSELGRFSYNEQFF. CDR3 DNA sequence: TGTGCCAGCAGTGAACTAGGCCGCTTCTCCTACAATGAGCAGTTCTTC.

The rearrangement uses TRBV29-1 and TRBJ1-2; no reliable D call. Deletions cut 7 bases from V and 1 base from J, with 10 bases between. Germline assignment: CDR1 SQVTM and CDR2 ANQGSEA. This CDR3 region has 12 residues. The DNA of the CDR3 is TGCAGCGCCTCTCCGGATAACTATGGCTACACCTTC. Its translation: CSASPDNYGYTF.

The chain carries TRBV7-9 and TRBJ2-7; 11 bases are shared with TRBD2. From germline, CDR1 is SEHNR and CDR2 FQNEAQ (reference sequence). This CDR3 contains 14 residues. V was clipped by 3 bases and J by 4 bases; unmatched bases: 2. CDR3 bases: TGTGCCAGCAGCTTCCGGACTAGCGGGTACGAGCAGTACTTC. Encoded protein: CASSFRTSGYEQYF.

Here the CDR3 reads CASSQGFVYSNQPQHF. The DNA of the CDR3 is TGCGCCAGCAGCCAAGGATTTGTTTATAGCAATCAGCCCCAGCATTTT. This chain joins TRBV4-1 and TRBJ1-5; D remains ambiguous. Germline V gene sequence: CDR1 MGHRA, CDR2 YSYEKL. The V end lost 1 base, the J end lost 0 bases, and 10 bases lay between the germline ends. This CDR3 has 16 residues.